These T cell receptor beta chains were read from a single sample in a study of T cells in Graves' hyperthyroidism and ophthalmopathy. TCRdb itself ran the multiplex PCR reads through MiXCR, one entry per CDR3 protein. This sample yields about 600,000 distinct CDR3 sequences, of which about 14% are seen a single time; around 7% belongs to the top ten. Sequenced material: blood. These receptor sequences come from a woman under 30 with Graves' ophthalmopathy. Each CDR3 is given with its conserved first and last residue. D genes are given only for firm matches. Rows give clone size only sometimes, using once, few, many, or a class for an expanded clone.

v_call: TRBV13; j_call: TRBJ2-4; d_call: TRBD2; clone_size: many; cdr3_aa: CASRRSGRENIQYF; cdr3_nt: TGTGCCAGCAGACGTAGCGGGAGGGAAAACATTCAGTACTTC
v_call: TRBV13; j_call: TRBJ2-1; d_call: TRBD1; clone_size: -; cdr3_aa: CASSLGRTGHNEQFF; cdr3_nt: TGTGCCAGCAGCTTAGGGAGGACAGGACACAATGAGCAGTTCTTC
v_call: TRBV27; j_call: TRBJ2-1; d_call: TRBD2; clone_size: many; cdr3_aa: CASSRGTSGRTEQFF; cdr3_nt: TGTGCCAGCAGCCGCGGGACTAGCGGGAGGACTGAGCAGTTCTTC
v_call: TRBV30; j_call: TRBJ2-7; d_call: TRBD2; clone_size: many; cdr3_aa: CACHPGTSGSYEQYF; cdr3_nt: TGTGCCTGTCACCCCGGGACTAGCGGGAGCTACGAGCAGTACTTC
v_call: TRBV7-9; j_call: TRBJ1-4; d_call: -; clone_size: many; cdr3_aa: CASCPGGATNEKLFF; cdr3_nt: TGTGCCAGCTGCCCTGGGGGAGCAACTAATGAAAAACTGTTTTTT
v_call: TRBV9; j_call: TRBJ2-7; d_call: TRBD2; clone_size: -; cdr3_aa: CASSVGGAGDPYGQYF; cdr3_nt: TGTGCCAGCAGCGTAGGTGGGGCGGGAGATCCCTACGGGCAGTACTTC
v_call: TRBV7-9; j_call: TRBJ1-6; d_call: -; clone_size: few; cdr3_aa: CASSLANYRASPLHF; cdr3_nt: TGTGCCAGCAGCTTAGCGAATTACAGAGCTTCACCCCTCCACTTT
v_call: TRBV29-1; j_call: TRBJ2-7; d_call: -; clone_size: many; cdr3_aa: CSVAAPRGTVTAFSPYEQYF; cdr3_nt: TGCAGCGTTGCTGCCCCCCGGGGGACAGTTACGGCCTTTAGTCCCTACGAGCAGTACTTC
v_call: TRBV2; j_call: TRBJ2-7; d_call: -; clone_size: many; cdr3_aa: CASSGQMSPYEQYF; cdr3_nt: TGTGCCAGCAGTGGACAAATGTCTCCCTACGAGCAGTACTTC
v_call: TRBV11-2; j_call: TRBJ1-6; d_call: TRBD1; clone_size: -; cdr3_aa: CASSSETGLNSPLHF; cdr3_nt: TGTGCCAGCAGCTCAGAGACAGGGCTGAATTCACCCCTCCACTTT
v_call: TRBV6-5; j_call: TRBJ1-4; d_call: -; clone_size: many; cdr3_aa: CASSYHLATNEKLFF; cdr3_nt: TGTGCCAGCAGTTACCACCTTGCAACTAATGAAAAACTGTTTTTT
v_call: TRBV12-3/TRBV12-4; j_call: TRBJ2-3; d_call: -; clone_size: many; cdr3_aa: CASSPFPVDTQYF; cdr3_nt: TGTGCCAGCAGTCCGTTCCCCGTGGATACGCAGTATTTT
v_call: TRBV6-1; j_call: TRBJ1-5; d_call: TRBD1; clone_size: many; cdr3_aa: CASSEQDRGSNQPQHF; cdr3_nt: TGTGCCAGCAGTGAACAAGACAGGGGGAGCAATCAGCCCCAGCATTTT
v_call: TRBV11-3; j_call: TRBJ1-4; d_call: -; clone_size: many; cdr3_aa: CASSPNEAWTSEKLFF; cdr3_nt: TGTGCCAGCAGCCCCAACGAGGCCTGGACGAGTGAAAAACTGTTTTTT
v_call: TRBV28; j_call: TRBJ1-1; d_call: -; clone_size: few; cdr3_aa: CASSLGGKDTEAFF; cdr3_nt: TGTGCCAGCAGTTTGGGGGGAAAGGACACTGAAGCTTTCTTT
v_call: TRBV28; j_call: TRBJ1-3; d_call: -; clone_size: many; cdr3_aa: CASSETGLTGNTIYF; cdr3_nt: TGTGCCAGCAGTGAAACAGGATTGACTGGAAACACCATATATTTT
v_call: TRBV25-1; j_call: TRBJ2-7; d_call: -; clone_size: -; cdr3_aa: CASSAVLGPLGREQYF; cdr3_nt: TGTGCCAGCAGTGCAGTCCTCGGCCCCTTGGGACGCGAGCAGTACTTC
v_call: TRBV5-1; j_call: TRBJ1-2; d_call: -; clone_size: many; cdr3_aa: CASSLEPGTNYGYTF; cdr3_nt: TGCGCCAGCAGCTTGGAACCAGGGACTAACTATGGCTACACCTTC
v_call: TRBV5-1; j_call: TRBJ2-5; d_call: -; clone_size: -; cdr3_aa: CASSLLRVNQETQYF; cdr3_nt: TGCGCCAGCAGCTTGTTGCGGGTTAATCAAGAGACCCAGTACTTC
v_call: TRBV6-5; j_call: TRBJ2-1; d_call: -; clone_size: -; cdr3_aa: CASSYPPELDYNEQFF; cdr3_nt: TGTGCCAGCAGTTACCCTCCAGAACTGGACTACAATGAGCAGTTCTTC
v_call: TRBV19; j_call: TRBJ2-2; d_call: -; clone_size: -; cdr3_aa: CASSRPENTGELLF; cdr3_nt: TGTGCCAGTAGTAGGCCCGAGAACACCGGGGAGCTGCTTTTT
v_call: TRBV24-1; j_call: TRBJ1-1; d_call: -; clone_size: -; cdr3_aa: CATKLSGNTEAFF; cdr3_nt: TGTGCCACCAAATTGTCGGGGAACACTGAAGCTTTCTTT
v_call: TRBV7-2; j_call: TRBJ1-4; d_call: TRBD1; clone_size: few; cdr3_aa: CASSQDGQVGEKLFF; cdr3_nt: TGTGCCAGCAGTCAAGACGGACAGGTGGGAGAAAAACTGTTTTTT
v_call: TRBV7-8; j_call: TRBJ1-2; d_call: -; clone_size: -; cdr3_aa: CASSLDIGADYGYTF; cdr3_nt: TGTGCCAGCAGCTTAGATATAGGGGCGGACTATGGCTACACCTTC
v_call: TRBV14; j_call: TRBJ2-7; d_call: -; clone_size: few; cdr3_aa: CASSQAQQGRAYEQYF; cdr3_nt: TGTGCCAGCAGCCAGGCCCAGCAGGGAAGAGCCTACGAGCAGTACTTC
v_call: TRBV12-3/TRBV12-4; j_call: TRBJ2-5; d_call: -; clone_size: -; cdr3_aa: CASSPWAGNQETQYF; cdr3_nt: TGTGCCAGCAGTCCGTGGGCAGGGAATCAAGAGACCCAGTACTTC
v_call: TRBV7-8; j_call: TRBJ2-7; d_call: -; clone_size: -; cdr3_aa: CASSLPLRATGSSYEQYF; cdr3_nt: TGTGCCAGCAGCTTACCCCTAAGAGCAACAGGGAGCTCCTACGAGCAGTACTTC
v_call: TRBV18; j_call: TRBJ2-4; d_call: -; clone_size: many; cdr3_aa: CASSPWESINIQYF; cdr3_nt: TGTGCCAGCTCACCATGGGAGAGTATAAACATTCAGTACTTC
v_call: TRBV7-9; j_call: TRBJ2-2; d_call: -; clone_size: few; cdr3_aa: CASSRPTGLTGELFF; cdr3_nt: TGTGCCAGCAGCCGCCCCACAGGGCTGACCGGGGAGCTGTTTTTT
v_call: TRBV18; j_call: TRBJ2-5; d_call: TRBD1; clone_size: few; cdr3_aa: CASSGTGGLQETQYF; cdr3_nt: TGTGCCAGCTCAGGGACAGGGGGGCTCCAAGAGACCCAGTACTTC
v_call: TRBV28; j_call: TRBJ2-5; d_call: -; clone_size: many; cdr3_aa: CASSPGYVVETQYF; cdr3_nt: TGTGCCAGCAGTCCAGGGTACGTCGTAGAGACCCAGTACTTC
v_call: TRBV6-1; j_call: TRBJ2-7; d_call: TRBD2; clone_size: -; cdr3_aa: CASSPRGLAGGAYEQYF; cdr3_nt: TGTGCCAGCAGTCCAAGAGGACTAGCGGGAGGGGCCTACGAGCAGTACTTC
v_call: TRBV30; j_call: TRBJ1-2; d_call: -; clone_size: -; cdr3_aa: CAWKVRWDSNYGYTF; cdr3_nt: TGTGCCTGGAAAGTACGGTGGGATTCTAACTATGGCTACACCTTC
v_call: TRBV2; j_call: TRBJ1-5; d_call: -; clone_size: many; cdr3_aa: CASSGEGTGHQPQHF; cdr3_nt: TGTGCCAGCAGTGGAGAGGGAACAGGGCATCAGCCCCAGCATTTT
v_call: TRBV7-2; j_call: TRBJ2-7; d_call: -; clone_size: many; cdr3_aa: CASSFQGTTPSYEQYF; cdr3_nt: TGTGCCAGCAGCTTTCAGGGCACGACCCCCTCCTACGAGCAGTACTTC
v_call: TRBV7-9; j_call: TRBJ2-7; d_call: -; clone_size: many; cdr3_aa: CASSYSAYEQYF; cdr3_nt: TGTGCCAGCAGCTATTCCGCCTACGAGCAGTACTTC
v_call: TRBV25-1; j_call: TRBJ2-2; d_call: TRBD2; clone_size: few; cdr3_aa: CASSESKRDRFFSGELFF; cdr3_nt: TGTGCCAGCAGTGAAAGTAAGCGGGACCGGTTTTTCTCCGGGGAGCTGTTTTTT
v_call: TRBV15; j_call: TRBJ1-5; d_call: -; clone_size: -; cdr3_aa: CATSRDYREGQPQHF; cdr3_nt: TGTGCCACCAGCAGAGACTACAGGGAAGGTCAGCCCCAGCATTTT
v_call: TRBV7-6; j_call: TRBJ2-1; d_call: -; clone_size: many; cdr3_aa: CASSLTSVNEQFF; cdr3_nt: TGTGCCAGCAGCTTAACCTCCGTCAATGAGCAGTTCTTC
v_call: TRBV28; j_call: TRBJ1-1; d_call: TRBD1; clone_size: many; cdr3_aa: CASSLPTGSAEAFF; cdr3_nt: TGTGCCAGCAGTTTGCCGACAGGGTCGGCTGAAGCTTTCTTT
v_call: TRBV7-3; j_call: TRBJ1-6; d_call: -; clone_size: few; cdr3_aa: CASAPSRDSPLHF; cdr3_nt: TGTGCCAGCGCTCCCTCTCGGGATTCACCCCTCCACTTT
v_call: TRBV7-9; j_call: TRBJ2-7; d_call: -; clone_size: many; cdr3_aa: CASSQGGGPYEQYF; cdr3_nt: TGTGCCAGCAGCCAGGGAGGGGGCCCCTACGAGCAGTACTTC
v_call: TRBV12-3/TRBV12-4; j_call: TRBJ1-2; d_call: -; clone_size: many; cdr3_aa: CASSGANYGYTF; cdr3_nt: TGTGCCAGCAGCGGGGCGAACTATGGCTACACCTTC
v_call: TRBV5-6; j_call: TRBJ1-2; d_call: -; clone_size: -; cdr3_aa: CASSSLGLVSSGTNYGYTF; cdr3_nt: TGTGCCAGCAGCTCCTTGGGTCTGGTCAGCAGCGGGACTAACTATGGCTACACCTTC
v_call: TRBV7-8; j_call: TRBJ2-2; d_call: -; clone_size: -; cdr3_aa: CASSRTRGGDTGELFF; cdr3_nt: TGTGCCAGCAGCCGCACCCGAGGGGGGGACACCGGGGAGCTGTTTTTT
v_call: TRBV15; j_call: TRBJ2-7; d_call: TRBD1; clone_size: many; cdr3_aa: CATSREGQGYEQYF; cdr3_nt: TGTGCCACCAGCAGAGAGGGACAGGGGTACGAGCAGTACTTC
v_call: TRBV3-1; j_call: TRBJ2-7; d_call: TRBD2; clone_size: many; cdr3_aa: CASIAGGPYYEQYF; cdr3_nt: TGTGCCAGCATCGCGGGAGGGCCTTACTACGAGCAGTACTTC
v_call: TRBV5-4; j_call: TRBJ2-5; d_call: -; clone_size: -; cdr3_aa: CASSRRADQETQYF; cdr3_nt: TGTGCCAGCAGCCGAAGGGCCGATCAAGAGACCCAGTACTTC
v_call: TRBV24-1; j_call: TRBJ2-1; d_call: TRBD2; clone_size: few; cdr3_aa: CATSEGTSANEQFF; cdr3_nt: TGTGCCACCAGTGAAGGGACTAGCGCCAATGAGCAGTTCTTC
v_call: TRBV5-1; j_call: TRBJ2-3; d_call: TRBD2; clone_size: many; cdr3_aa: CASSFGAGGLDADTQYF; cdr3_nt: TGCGCCAGCAGCTTCGGGGCGGGAGGGCTGGATGCAGATACGCAGTATTTT
v_call: TRBV12-3/TRBV12-4; j_call: TRBJ2-1; d_call: TRBD2; clone_size: many; cdr3_aa: CASSFLAGDYNEQFF; cdr3_nt: TGTGCCAGCAGCTTCCTAGCGGGAGACTACAATGAGCAGTTCTTC
v_call: TRBV28; j_call: TRBJ2-7; d_call: TRBD2; clone_size: many; cdr3_aa: CASSPPVGAGVGDEQYF; cdr3_nt: TGTGCCAGCAGTCCCCCCGTGGGAGCGGGAGTGGGGGACGAGCAGTACTTC
v_call: TRBV7-9; j_call: TRBJ1-4; d_call: -; clone_size: -; cdr3_aa: CASSISRIYNEKLFF; cdr3_nt: TGTGCCAGCAGCATTAGCCGGATCTACAATGAAAAACTGTTTTTT
v_call: TRBV11-2; j_call: TRBJ1-4; d_call: -; clone_size: few; cdr3_aa: CASSFQGQYYNEKLFF; cdr3_nt: TGTGCCAGCAGCTTTCAAGGCCAGTACTATAATGAAAAACTGTTTTTT
v_call: TRBV20-1; j_call: TRBJ2-5; d_call: -; clone_size: -; cdr3_aa: CSASTTLRDVGTQYF; cdr3_nt: TGCAGTGCCTCAACGACACTACGGGACGTTGGGACCCAGTACTTC
v_call: TRBV7-2; j_call: TRBJ1-6; d_call: -; clone_size: -; cdr3_aa: CASSSTSYNSPLHF; cdr3_nt: TGTGCCAGCAGCTCGACATCGTATAATTCACCCCTCCACTTT
v_call: TRBV27; j_call: TRBJ1-6; d_call: TRBD1; clone_size: -; cdr3_aa: CASSFAWDRNNSPLHF; cdr3_nt: TGTGCCAGCAGTTTTGCCTGGGACAGAAATAATTCACCCCTCCACTTT
v_call: TRBV20-1; j_call: TRBJ2-1; d_call: -; clone_size: -; cdr3_aa: CSARVNNEQFF; cdr3_nt: TGCAGTGCTAGAGTGAACAATGAGCAGTTCTTC